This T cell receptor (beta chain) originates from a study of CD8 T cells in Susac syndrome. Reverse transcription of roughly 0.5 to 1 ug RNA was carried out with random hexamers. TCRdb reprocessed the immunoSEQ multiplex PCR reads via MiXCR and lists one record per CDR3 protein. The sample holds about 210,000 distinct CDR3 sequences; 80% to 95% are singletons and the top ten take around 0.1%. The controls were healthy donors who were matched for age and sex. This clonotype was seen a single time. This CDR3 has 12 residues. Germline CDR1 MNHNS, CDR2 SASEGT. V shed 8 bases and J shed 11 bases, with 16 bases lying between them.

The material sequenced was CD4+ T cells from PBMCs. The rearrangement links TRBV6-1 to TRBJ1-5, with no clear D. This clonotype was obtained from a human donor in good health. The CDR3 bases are TGTGCCAGCGGAGGCAGCCTCCCGGCCCAGCATTTT. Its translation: CASGGSLPAQHF.